The entry below describes one T cell receptor (beta chain). Its antigen is as yet unknown. This entry belongs to a study of CD8 T cells in ankylosing spondylitis. Study-wide results and caveats: Some of the motif variants had earlier been found in reactive arthritis patients' fluid and blood. Ankylosing spondylitis blood appeared to be characterized by a TCR beta motif of about eight highly homologous variants. Disease-linked clones bore a CD8+ phenotype and were relatively rare in peripheral blood. Matched synovial fluid from ankylosing spondylitis patients was reported to be enriched for disease-linked clones.

From the 5' RACE reads, TCRdb called clonotypes with MiXCR, one entry per CDR3 protein. The repertoire holds around 340,000 distinct CDR3 sequences, with approximately 22% as singletons. The CDR3 loop spans 15 amino acids. Trimming cost V 6 bases and J 4 bases; bases outside gene matches: 7. Sequencing was carried out using blood, either unsorted or a sorted T cell fraction (not recorded which). The TCR sequence derives from a male donor with ankylosing spondylitis or in good health (not recorded which). The genes are TRBV12-3 or TRBV12-4 and TRBJ1-5, with 9 bases matching TRBD1. The CDR3 nucleotides are TGTGCCAGCAGACTTACAGGGGGCGGGAATCAGCCCCAGCATTTT. Its translation is CASRLTGGGNQPQHF.